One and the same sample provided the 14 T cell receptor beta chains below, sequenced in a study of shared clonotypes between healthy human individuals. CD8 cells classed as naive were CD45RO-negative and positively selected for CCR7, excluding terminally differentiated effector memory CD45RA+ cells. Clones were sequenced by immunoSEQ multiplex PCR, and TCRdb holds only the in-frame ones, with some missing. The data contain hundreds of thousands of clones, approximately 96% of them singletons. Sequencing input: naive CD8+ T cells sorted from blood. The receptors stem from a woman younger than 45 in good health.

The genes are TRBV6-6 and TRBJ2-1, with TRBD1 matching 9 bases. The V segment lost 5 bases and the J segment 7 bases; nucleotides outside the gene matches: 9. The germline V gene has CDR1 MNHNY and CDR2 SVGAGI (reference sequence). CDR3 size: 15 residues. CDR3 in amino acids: CASSQEGQGGNEQFF. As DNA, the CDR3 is TGTGCCAGCAGTCAGGAGGGACAGGGCGGAAATGAGCAGTTCTTC.

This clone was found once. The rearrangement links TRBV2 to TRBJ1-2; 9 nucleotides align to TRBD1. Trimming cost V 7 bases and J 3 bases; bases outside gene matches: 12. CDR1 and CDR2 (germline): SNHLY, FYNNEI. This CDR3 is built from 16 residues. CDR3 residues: CASNPGTGSYDYGYTF. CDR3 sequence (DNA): TGTGCCAGCAACCCCGGGACAGGGAGTTACGACTATGGCTACACCTTC.

CDR3 sequence reads: CASSLRLADSTDTQYF. The CDR3 nucleotides are TGTGCCAGCAGCTTACGGCTAGCGGATAGCACAGATACGCAGTATTTT. The chain links TRBV7-9 to TRBJ2-3; 7 bases are shared with TRBD2. The ends lost 2 bases at V and 0 bases at J; junction bases unmatched: 5. Looked up from germline, CDR1 is SEHNR and CDR2 is FQNEAQ (reference sequence). The CDR3 runs 16 residues.

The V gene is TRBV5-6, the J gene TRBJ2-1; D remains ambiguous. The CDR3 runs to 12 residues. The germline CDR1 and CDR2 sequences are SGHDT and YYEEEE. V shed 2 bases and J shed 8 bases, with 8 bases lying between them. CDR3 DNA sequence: TGTGCCAGCAGCTTTGCTGCGGATGAGCAGTTCTTC. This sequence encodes CASSFAADEQFF.

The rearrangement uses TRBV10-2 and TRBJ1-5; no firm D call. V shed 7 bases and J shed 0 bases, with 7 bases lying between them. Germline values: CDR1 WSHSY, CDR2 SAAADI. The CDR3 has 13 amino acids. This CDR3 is CASTPYSNQPQHF. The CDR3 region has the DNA TGCGCCAGCACCCCTTATAGCAATCAGCCCCAGCATTTT.

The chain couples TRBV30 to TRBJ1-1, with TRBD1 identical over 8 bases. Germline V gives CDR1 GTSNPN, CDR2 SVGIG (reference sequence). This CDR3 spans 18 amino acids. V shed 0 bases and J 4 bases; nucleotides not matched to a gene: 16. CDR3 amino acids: CAWSVRRTGRFCGTEAFF. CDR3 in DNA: TGTGCCTGGAGTGTAAGGAGGACAGGGAGGTTCTGCGGCACTGAAGCTTTCTTT.

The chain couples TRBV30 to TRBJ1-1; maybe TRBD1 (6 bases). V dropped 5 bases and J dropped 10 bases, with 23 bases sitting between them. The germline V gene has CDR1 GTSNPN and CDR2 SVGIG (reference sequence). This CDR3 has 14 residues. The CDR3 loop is CAWRKIRGSEVAFF. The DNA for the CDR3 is TGTGCCTGGCGAAAAATCAGGGGAAGTGAAGTAGCTTTCTTT.

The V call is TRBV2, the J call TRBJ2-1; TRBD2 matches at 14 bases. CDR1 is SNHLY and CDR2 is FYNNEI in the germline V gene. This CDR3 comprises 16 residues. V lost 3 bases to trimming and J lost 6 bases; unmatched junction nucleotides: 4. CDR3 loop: CASSETSGRVRNEQFF. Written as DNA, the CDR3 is TGTGCCAGCAGTGAGACTAGCGGGAGGGTGCGCAATGAGCAGTTCTTC.

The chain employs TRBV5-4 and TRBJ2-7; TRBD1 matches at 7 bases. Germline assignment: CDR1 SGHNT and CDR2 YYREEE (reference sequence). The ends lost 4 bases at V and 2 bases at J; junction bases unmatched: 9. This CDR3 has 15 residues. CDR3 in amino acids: CASSMTGSRTYEQYF. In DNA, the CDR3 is TGTGCCAGCAGCATGACAGGGTCTCGAACCTACGAGCAGTACTTC.

DNA of the CDR3: TGTGCCAGCACTAGAACAGGGGTACACGAGCAGTACTTC. This encodes CASTRTGVHEQYF. The gene calls are TRBV28 and TRBJ2-7; TRBD1 agrees at 7 bases. The trim removed 7 bases at V and 5 bases at J, leaving 8 bases unmatched. Germline CDR1 MDHEN, CDR2 SYDVKM. This CDR3 is 13 amino acids long.

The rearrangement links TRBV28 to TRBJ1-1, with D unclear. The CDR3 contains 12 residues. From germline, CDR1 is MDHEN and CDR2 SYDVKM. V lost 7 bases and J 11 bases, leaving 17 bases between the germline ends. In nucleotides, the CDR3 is TGTGCCAGCACGACGTACGATGTGGTGGCTTTCTTT. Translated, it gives CASTTYDVVAFF.

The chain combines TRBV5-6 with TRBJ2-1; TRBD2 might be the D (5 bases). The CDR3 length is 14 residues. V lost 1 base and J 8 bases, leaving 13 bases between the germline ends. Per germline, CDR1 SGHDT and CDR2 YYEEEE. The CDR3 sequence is CASSLSGVQHEQFF. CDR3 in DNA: TGTGCCAGCAGCTTGAGCGGCGTCCAGCATGAGCAGTTCTTC.

The CDR3 sequence: CASAIRGANGYTF. CDR3 in DNA: TGTGCCAGCGCCATAAGGGGGGCGAATGGCTACACCTTC. The chain joins TRBV7-2 to TRBJ1-2, with a tentative D call TRBD1 (6 bases). In germline, CDR1 is SGHTA, CDR2 FQGNSA. V lost 8 bases and J lost 6, with 16 bases in between. The CDR3 consists of 13 residues.

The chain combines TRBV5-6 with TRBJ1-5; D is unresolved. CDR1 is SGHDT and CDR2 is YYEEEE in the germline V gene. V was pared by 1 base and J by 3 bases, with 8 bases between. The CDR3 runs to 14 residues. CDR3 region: CASSLLGSNQPQHF. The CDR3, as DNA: TGTGCCAGCAGCTTGTTGGGCTCCAATCAGCCCCAGCATTTT.